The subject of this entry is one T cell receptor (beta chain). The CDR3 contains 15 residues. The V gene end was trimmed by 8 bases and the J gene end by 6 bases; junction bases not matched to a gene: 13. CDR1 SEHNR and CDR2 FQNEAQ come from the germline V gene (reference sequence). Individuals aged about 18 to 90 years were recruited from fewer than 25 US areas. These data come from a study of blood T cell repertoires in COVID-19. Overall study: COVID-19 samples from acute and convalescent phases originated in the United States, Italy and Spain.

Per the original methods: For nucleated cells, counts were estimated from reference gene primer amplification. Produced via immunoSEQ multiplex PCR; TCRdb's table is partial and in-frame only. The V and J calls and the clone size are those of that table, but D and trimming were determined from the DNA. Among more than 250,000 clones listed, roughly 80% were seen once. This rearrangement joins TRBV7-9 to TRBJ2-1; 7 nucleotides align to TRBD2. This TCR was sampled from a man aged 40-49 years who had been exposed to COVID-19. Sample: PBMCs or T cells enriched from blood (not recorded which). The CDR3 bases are TGTGCCAGCCGGACAACCCTACGCGGGGGCAATGAGCAGTTCTTC. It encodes CASRTTLRGGNEQFF. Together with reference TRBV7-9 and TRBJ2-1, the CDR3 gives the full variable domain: DTGVSQNPRHKITKRGQNVTFRCDPISEHNRLYWYRQTLGQGPEFLTYFQNEAQLEKSRLLSDRFSAERPKGSFSTLEIQRTEQGDSAMYLCASRTTLRGGNEQFFGPGTRLTVL.